Detailed here is one T cell receptor (beta chain). This clone was counted a few times. Its target antigen remains unknown. Within one base of it there is no much larger clone, and no base qualities were kept. For sequencing of the TCRbeta CDR3 region, genomic DNA was extracted from the sorted cells. The immunoSEQ Assay was used to sequence the TCRbeta CDR3 regions. In its TCRdb copy, this immuneACCESS table keeps in-frame sequences only and misses some clones. Where compared with another copy, unresolved V genes explain less than half of these, and the others have no known cause. This sample gives 75,000 to 80,000 clones in total; 65% to 85% of them show up just once. The leading ten clones occupy more than 3.5% of the sample. The trial excluded patients who had a history of autoimmune disease or who were on systemic immunosuppression. In every dose cohort, peripheral blood was drawn for TCR sequencing at baseline, cycle 4 day 1, and cycle 7 day 1. The samples were drawn from a first-in-human, open-label, multicenter phase I dose-escalation trial of ivuxolimab. Adults with locally advanced or metastatic head and neck squamous cell, hepatocellular, melanoma or renal cell carcinoma were enrolled in the trial. Before TCR sequencing, CD4+ and CD8+ T cells were separately sorted from peripheral blood.

The sample originates from a study of OX40 agonist ivuxolimab in advanced cancers. About the full investigation: Ivuxolimab was an agonistic, fully human IgG2 monoclonal antibody directed against OX40 (CD134), a costimulatory receptor. Intravenous ivuxolimab was administered to patients every 2 weeks at six dose levels: 0.01, 0.1, 0.3, 1.5, 3 and 10 mg/kg. Of the approximately 50 patients in dose escalation, some 19 had hepatocellular carcinoma, around 15 had melanoma, 9 had renal cell carcinoma and 9 had head and neck cancer. A male proportion of 82.7% and a mean age of approximately 60 years, ranging from 23 to 79, were recorded for the dose-escalation cohort. Prior anti-PD-1, anti-PD-L1 or anti-CTLA-4 therapy was permitted, and approximately 39% of dose-escalation patients had received checkpoint inhibitors. Partial responses occurred in three dose-escalation patients: two with cutaneous melanoma and one with hepatocellular carcinoma. Peripheral TCRbeta sequencing aimed to test whether ivuxolimab altered TCR sequence diversity and caused clonal T-cell expansion. The paper describes the monotherapy dose-escalation part (N of about 57 patients) of the phase I trial of ivuxolimab.

CDR1 and CDR2 are drawn from the germline V gene: MNHNS, SASEGT. The germline ends are 12 bases apart after V is trimmed by 5 bases and J by 7 bases. The CDR3 sequence holds 12 residues, the cysteine and phenylalanine included. Kept here is only the CDR3 DNA, which spans 36 bases and is read in frame from base 1. Results and caveats for the whole study, not just this receptor: At doses of 0.1 to 3.0 mg/kg, clonal expansion of both CD4+ and CD8+ T cells in blood was seen between baseline and week 6. In the 0.1-3.0 mg/kg groups, partial responders had among the lowest normalized peripheral clonal expansion, particularly in CD8+ T cells. Low levels of normalized T-cell clonal expansion were also shown by some nonresponding patients. After ivuxolimab, more expanded clones were found on average in CD8+ T cells than in CD4+ T cells. The antigen specificity of the peripheral T cells that underwent clonal expansion was not determined.

The V and J genes are TRBV6-1 and TRBJ2-7; the D assignment is uncertain and may be TRBD1 or TRBD2, with 5 bases supporting each. The sequencing here drew on CD4+ or CD8+ T cells sorted from blood, taken in a trial of the OX40 agonist ivuxolimab. The TCR was taken from an adult with an advanced solid tumor such as melanoma, head and neck, liver or kidney cancer. The DNA reads TGTGCCAGCAGTCCCACGGGGCGTGAGCAGTACTTC. Protein translation: CASSPTGREQYF.